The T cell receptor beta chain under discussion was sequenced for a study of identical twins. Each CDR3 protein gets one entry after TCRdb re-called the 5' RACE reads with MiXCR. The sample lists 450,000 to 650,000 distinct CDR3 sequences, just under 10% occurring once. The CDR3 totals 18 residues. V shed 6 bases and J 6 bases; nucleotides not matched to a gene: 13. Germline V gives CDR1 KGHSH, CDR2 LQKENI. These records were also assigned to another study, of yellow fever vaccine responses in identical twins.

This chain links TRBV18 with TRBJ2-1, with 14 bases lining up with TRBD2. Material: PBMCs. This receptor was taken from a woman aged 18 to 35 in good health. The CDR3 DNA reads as TGTGCCAGCTCCCCTCATCAGGGACTAGCGGGAGTAAGCAATGAGCAGTTCTTC. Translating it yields CASSPHQGLAGVSNEQFF.